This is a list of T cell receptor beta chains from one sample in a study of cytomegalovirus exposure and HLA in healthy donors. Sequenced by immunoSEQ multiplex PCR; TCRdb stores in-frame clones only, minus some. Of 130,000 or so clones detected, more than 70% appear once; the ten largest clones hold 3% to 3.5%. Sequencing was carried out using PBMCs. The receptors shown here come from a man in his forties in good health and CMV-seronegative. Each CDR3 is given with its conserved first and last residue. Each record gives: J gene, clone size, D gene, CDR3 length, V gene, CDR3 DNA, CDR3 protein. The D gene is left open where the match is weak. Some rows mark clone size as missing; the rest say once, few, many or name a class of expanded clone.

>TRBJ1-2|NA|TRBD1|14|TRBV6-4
TGTGCCAGCAGAAAACAGGGGTTAAACTATGGCTACACCTTC
CASRKQGLNYGYTF
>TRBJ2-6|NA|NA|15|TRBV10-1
TGCGCCAGCAAAAGGAGGACCCCTGGGGCCAACGTCCTGACTTTC
CASKRRTPGANVLTF
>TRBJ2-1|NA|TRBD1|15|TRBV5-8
TGTGCCAGCAGCTTGGAGACAGGGGGCTTCAATGAGCAGTTCTTC
CASSLETGGFNEQFF
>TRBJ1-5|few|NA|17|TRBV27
TGTGCCAGCAGTTTATCGCCCCAGGGGAGGGGCAATCAGCCCCAGCATTTT
CASSLSPQGRGNQPQHF
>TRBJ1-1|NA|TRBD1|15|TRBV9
TGTGCCAGCAGCCCCGGGACAGGAATGAACACTGAAGCTTTCTTT
CASSPGTGMNTEAFF
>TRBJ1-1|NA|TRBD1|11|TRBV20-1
TGCAGTGCATGGACAGGGGAGAAAGCTTTCTTT
CSAWTGEKAFF
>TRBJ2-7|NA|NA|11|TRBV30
TGTGCCTGGAGGGACAGTGAAAAGCAGTACTTC
CAWRDSEKQYF
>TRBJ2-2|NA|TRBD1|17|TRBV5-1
TGCGCCAGCAGCTCGGAGCCGGGACAGCCGAACACCGGGGAGCTGTTTTTT
CASSSEPGQPNTGELFF
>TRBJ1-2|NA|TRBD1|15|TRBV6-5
TGTGCCAGCAGGGCCCCGGGACAGGTGGGGGATGGCTACACCTTC
CASRAPGQVGDGYTF
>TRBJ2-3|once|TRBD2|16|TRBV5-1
TGCGCCAGCAGCTTGGATTCCGCGGGGGGGACAGATACGCAGTATTTT
CASSLDSAGGTDTQYF
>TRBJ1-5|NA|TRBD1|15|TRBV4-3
TGCGCCAGCAGCCAAGGACAGGGAGGCCATCAGCCCCAGCATTTT
CASSQGQGGHQPQHF
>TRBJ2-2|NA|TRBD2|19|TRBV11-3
TGTGCCAGCAGCTCCCCGGCCGGACTAGCGGGGGGGATCACCGGGGAGCTGTTTTTT
CASSSPAGLAGGITGELFF
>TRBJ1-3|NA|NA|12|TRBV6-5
TGTGCCAGCAGCAGACTTGGAAACACCATATATTTT
CASSRLGNTIYF
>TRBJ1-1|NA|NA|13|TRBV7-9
TGTGCCAGCAGCTTAAAAGTTTTCGGTGAAGCTTTCTTT
CASSLKVFGEAFF
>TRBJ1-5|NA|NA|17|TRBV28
TGTGCCAGCAGTTTATATCATTACCGACGGGATCCTCAGCCCCAGCATTTT
CASSLYHYRRDPQPQHF
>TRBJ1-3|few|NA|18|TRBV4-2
TGTGCCAGCACCTCGGAAGTTACAGGGATATCATCTGGAAACACCATATATTTT
CASTSEVTGISSGNTIYF